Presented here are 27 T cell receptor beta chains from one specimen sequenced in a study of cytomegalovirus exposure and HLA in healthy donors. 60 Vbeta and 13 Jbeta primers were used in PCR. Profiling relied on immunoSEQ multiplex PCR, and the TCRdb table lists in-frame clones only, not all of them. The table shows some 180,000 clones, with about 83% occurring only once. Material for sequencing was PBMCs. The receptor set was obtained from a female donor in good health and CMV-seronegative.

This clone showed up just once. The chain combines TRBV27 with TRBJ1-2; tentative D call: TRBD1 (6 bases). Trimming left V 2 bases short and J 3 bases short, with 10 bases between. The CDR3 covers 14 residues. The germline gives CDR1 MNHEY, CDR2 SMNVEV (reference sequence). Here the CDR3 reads CASSLNRADYGYTF. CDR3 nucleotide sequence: TGTGCCAGCAGTTTAAACAGGGCCGACTATGGCTACACCTTC.

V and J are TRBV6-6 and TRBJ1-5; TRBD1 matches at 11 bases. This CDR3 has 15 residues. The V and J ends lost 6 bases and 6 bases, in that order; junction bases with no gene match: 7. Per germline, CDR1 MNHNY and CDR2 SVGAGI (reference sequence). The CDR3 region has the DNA TGTGCCAGCAGGCCGGGACAGGGGGGAGGTCAGCCCCAGCATTTT. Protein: CASRPGQGGGQPQHF.

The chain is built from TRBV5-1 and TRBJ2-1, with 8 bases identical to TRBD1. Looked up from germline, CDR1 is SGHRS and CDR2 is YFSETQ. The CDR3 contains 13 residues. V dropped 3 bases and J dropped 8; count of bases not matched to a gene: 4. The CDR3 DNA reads TGCGCCAGCAGCTCCCAGGGGGCGGATGAGCAGTTCTTC. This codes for CASSSQGADEQFF.

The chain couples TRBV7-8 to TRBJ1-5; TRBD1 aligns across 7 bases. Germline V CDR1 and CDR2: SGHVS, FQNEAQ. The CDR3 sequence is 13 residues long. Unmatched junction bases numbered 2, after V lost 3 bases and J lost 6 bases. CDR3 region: CASSFDRAQPQHF. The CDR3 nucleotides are TGTGCCAGCAGCTTTGACAGGGCTCAGCCCCAGCATTTT.

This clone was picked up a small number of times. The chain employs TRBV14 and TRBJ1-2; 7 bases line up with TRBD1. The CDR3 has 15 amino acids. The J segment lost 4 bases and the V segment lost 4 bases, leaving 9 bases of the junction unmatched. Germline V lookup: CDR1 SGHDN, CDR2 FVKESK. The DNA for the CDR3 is TGTGCCAGCAGCCTCCTGTCGACAGGGACCTATGGCTACACCTTC. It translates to CASSLLSTGTYGYTF.

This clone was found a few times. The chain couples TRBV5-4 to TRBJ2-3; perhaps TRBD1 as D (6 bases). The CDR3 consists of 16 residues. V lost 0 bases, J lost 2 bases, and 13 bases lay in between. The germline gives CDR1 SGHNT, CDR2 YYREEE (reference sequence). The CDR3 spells CASSLGMGANTDTQYF. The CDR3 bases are TGTGCCAGCAGCTTGGGGATGGGGGCTAACACAGATACGCAGTATTTT.

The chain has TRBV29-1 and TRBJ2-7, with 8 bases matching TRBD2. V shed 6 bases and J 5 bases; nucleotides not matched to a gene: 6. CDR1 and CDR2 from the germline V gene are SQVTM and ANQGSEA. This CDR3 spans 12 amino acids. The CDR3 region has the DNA TGCAGCGTCGGGACGGGAGGGGACGAGCAGTACTTC. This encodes CSVGTGGDEQYF.

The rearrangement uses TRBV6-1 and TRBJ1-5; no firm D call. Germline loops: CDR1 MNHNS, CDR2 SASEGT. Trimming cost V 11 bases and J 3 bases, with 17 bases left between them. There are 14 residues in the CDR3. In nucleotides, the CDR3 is TGTGCCTCCCACCCTCTTGGAGACAATCAGCCCCAGCATTTT. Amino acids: CASHPLGDNQPQHF.

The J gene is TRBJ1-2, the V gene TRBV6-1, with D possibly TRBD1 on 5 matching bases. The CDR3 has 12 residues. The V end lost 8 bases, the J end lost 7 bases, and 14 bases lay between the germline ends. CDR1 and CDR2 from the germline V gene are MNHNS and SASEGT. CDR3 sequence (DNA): TGTGCCAGCCACCCCGGGGGAAGTGGCTACACCTTC. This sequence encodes CASHPGGSGYTF.

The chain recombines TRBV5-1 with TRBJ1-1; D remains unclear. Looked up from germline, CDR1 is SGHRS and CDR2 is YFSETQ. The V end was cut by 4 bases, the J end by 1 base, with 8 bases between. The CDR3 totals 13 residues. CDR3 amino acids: CASSLRQNTEAFF. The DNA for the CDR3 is TGCGCCAGCAGCCTGAGGCAGAACACTGAAGCTTTCTTT.

The DNA of the CDR3 is TGTGCCAGCAGCTTGGTATTAGCGGGAGATGATGAGCAGTTCTTC. It yields the protein CASSLVLAGDDEQFF. This chain joins TRBV5-6 and TRBJ2-1, with 9 bases that match TRBD2. Unmatched junction bases numbered 6, after V lost 0 bases and J lost 8 bases. Germline CDR1 is SGHDT and CDR2 is YYEEEE. This CDR3 region has 15 residues.

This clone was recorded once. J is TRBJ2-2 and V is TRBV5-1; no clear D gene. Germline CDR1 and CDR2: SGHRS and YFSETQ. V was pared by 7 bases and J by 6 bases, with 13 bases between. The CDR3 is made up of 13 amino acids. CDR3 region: CASEVDGSGELFF. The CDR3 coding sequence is TGCGCCAGCGAAGTTGACGGGTCCGGGGAGCTGTTTTTT.

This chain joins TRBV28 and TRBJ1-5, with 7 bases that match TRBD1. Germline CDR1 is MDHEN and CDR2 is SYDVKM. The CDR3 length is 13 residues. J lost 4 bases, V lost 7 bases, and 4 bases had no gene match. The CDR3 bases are TGTGCCAGCACAGACAGGGTTAATCAGCCCCAGCATTTT. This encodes CASTDRVNQPQHF.

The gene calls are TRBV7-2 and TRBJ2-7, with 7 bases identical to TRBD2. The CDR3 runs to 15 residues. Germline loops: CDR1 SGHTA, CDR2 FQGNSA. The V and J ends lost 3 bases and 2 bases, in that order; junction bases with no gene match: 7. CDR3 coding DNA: TGTGCCAGCAGCTTGTTTAGCGGGTCTACCTACGAGCAGTACTTC. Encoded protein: CASSLFSGSTYEQYF.

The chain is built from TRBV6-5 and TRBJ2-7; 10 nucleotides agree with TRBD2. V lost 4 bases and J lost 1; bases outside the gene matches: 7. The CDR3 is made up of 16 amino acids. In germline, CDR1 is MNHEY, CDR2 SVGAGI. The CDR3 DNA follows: TGTGCCAGCAGTTGGACCGGGACTAGCGTATCCTACGAGCAGTACTTC. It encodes CASSWTGTSVSYEQYF.

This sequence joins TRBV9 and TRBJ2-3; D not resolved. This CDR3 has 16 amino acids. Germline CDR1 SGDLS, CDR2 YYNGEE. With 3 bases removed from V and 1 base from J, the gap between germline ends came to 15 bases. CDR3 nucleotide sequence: TGTGCCAGCAGCGATAGACTGACCCAAGGCACAGATACGCAGTATTTT. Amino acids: CASSDRLTQGTDTQYF.

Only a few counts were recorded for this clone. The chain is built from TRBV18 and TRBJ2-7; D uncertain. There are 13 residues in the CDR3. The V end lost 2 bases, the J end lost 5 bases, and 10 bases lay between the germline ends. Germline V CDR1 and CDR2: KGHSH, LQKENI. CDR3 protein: CASSPWSGDEQYF. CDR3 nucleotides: TGTGCCAGCTCACCATGGAGTGGTGACGAGCAGTACTTC.

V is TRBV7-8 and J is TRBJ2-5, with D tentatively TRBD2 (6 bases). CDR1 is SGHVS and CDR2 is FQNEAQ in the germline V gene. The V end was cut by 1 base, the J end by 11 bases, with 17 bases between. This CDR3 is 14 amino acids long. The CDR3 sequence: CASSLVGGLIEQYF. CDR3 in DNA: TGTGCCAGCAGCTTAGTGGGGGGACTTATTGAGCAGTACTTC.

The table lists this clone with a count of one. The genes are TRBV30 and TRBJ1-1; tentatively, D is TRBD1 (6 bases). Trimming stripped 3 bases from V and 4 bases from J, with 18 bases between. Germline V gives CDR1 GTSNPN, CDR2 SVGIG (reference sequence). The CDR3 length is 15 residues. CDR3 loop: CAWSLLGAGGTEAFF. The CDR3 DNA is TGTGCCTGGAGCCTATTGGGGGCGGGAGGCACTGAAGCTTTCTTT.

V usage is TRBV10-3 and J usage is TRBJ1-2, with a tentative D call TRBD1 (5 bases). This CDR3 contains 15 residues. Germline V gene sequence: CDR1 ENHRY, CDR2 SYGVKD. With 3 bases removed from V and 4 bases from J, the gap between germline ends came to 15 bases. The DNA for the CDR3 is TGTGCCATCAGTGACAAGGCAGGGCAGGTCTATGGCTACACCTTC. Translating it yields CAISDKAGQVYGYTF.

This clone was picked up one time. The CDR3 reads CASKLRGGSYNEQFF. CDR3 nucleotide sequence: TGTGCCAGCAAGCTCCGGGGGGGCTCCTACAATGAGCAGTTCTTC. The genes are TRBV13 and TRBJ2-1; the match to TRBD2 covers 8 bases. The CDR3 covers 15 residues. Germline V lookup: CDR1 PRHDT, CDR2 FYEKMQ (reference sequence). The V gene end was trimmed by 7 bases and the J gene end by 0 bases; junction bases not matched to a gene: 5.

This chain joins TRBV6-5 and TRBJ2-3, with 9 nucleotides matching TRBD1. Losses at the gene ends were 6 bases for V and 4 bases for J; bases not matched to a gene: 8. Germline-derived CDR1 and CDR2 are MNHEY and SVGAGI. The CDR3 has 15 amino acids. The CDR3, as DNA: TGTGCCAGCAGACAACAGGGGGCGCAGGCAGATACGCAGTATTTT. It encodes CASRQQGAQADTQYF.

The CDR3 nucleotides are TGTGCCAGCAGCTTCGGGGGACAAGAGACCCAGTACTTC. Protein sequence: CASSFGGQETQYF. The genes are TRBV5-6 and TRBJ2-5; possible D gene TRBD2, 6 bases. The germline V gene encodes CDR1 SGHDT and CDR2 YYEEEE. The CDR3 is made up of 13 amino acids. V was cut by 2 bases and J by 2 bases, with 7 bases left in between.

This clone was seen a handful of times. This CDR3 reads CASSRLPLRTGPTDTQYF. The CDR3 DNA follows: TGTGCCAGCAGCCGGCTTCCGCTGAGGACAGGCCCGACGGATACGCAGTATTTT. The genes are TRBV14 and TRBJ2-3, with TRBD1 matching over 7 bases. The CDR3 runs 18 residues. The germline CDR1 and CDR2 sequences are SGHDN and FVKESK. The trim removed 4 bases at V and 6 bases at J, leaving 19 bases unmatched.

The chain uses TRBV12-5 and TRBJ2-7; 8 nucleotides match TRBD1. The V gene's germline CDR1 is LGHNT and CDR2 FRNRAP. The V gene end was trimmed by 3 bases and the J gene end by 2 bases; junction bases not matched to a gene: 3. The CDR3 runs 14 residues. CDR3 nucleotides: TGTGCTAGTGGTTTAACAGGGGGAACCTACGAGCAGTACTTC. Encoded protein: CASGLTGGTYEQYF.

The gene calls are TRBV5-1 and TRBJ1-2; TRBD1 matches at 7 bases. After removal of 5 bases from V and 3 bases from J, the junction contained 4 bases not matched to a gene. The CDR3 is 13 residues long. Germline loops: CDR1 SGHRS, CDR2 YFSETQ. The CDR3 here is CASRITGDYGYTF. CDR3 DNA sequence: TGCGCCAGCAGAATAACAGGGGACTATGGCTACACCTTC.

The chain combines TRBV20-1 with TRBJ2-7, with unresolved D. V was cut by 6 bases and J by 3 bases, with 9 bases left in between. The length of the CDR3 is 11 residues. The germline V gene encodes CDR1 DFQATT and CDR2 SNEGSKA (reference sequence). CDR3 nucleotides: TGCAGTGCACCCGGAGACTACGAGCAGTACTTC. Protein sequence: CSAPGDYEQYF.